Below are 3 T cell receptor beta chains sequenced from a single sample in a study of shared clonotypes between healthy human individuals (dated by TCRdb to 2018 to 2020). Library construction relied on the immunoSEQ multiplex PCR assay. TCRdb limited this immuneACCESS table to in-frame rearrangements with V and J called. A share of clones is missing; checked studies link under half to unresolved V genes, and the rest is unexplained. The table for this sample lists over a million clones; roughly 98.5% of them were counted only once. The top ten constitute 0.36% of the sample. The specimen was naive CD4+ T cells sorted from blood. The sample's cell subset or site, from its label and the paper: CD45RA+ positively selected. These receptors were taken from a man aged 30-40 years in good health.

J is TRBJ2-7 and V is TRBV5-6; D is ambiguous. Looked up from germline, CDR1 is SGHDT and CDR2 is YYEEEE. CDR3 size: 14 residues. V shed 3 bases and J shed 6 bases, with 16 bases lying between them. CDR3 nucleotide sequence: TGTGCCAGCAGCTATGGTAGGCCCTCCAGCGAGCAGTACTTC. The encoded protein is CASSYGRPSSEQYF.

The chain combines TRBV5-1 with TRBJ2-1; 10 nucleotides align to TRBD2. Per germline, CDR1 SGHRS and CDR2 YFSETQ. The CDR3 totals 15 residues. The junction had 10 bases not matched to a gene; V was cut back by 4 bases and J by 9 bases. The CDR3 nucleotides read TGCGCCAGCAGCCCCGAGCTAGCGGGAGTGGGTGAGCAGTTCTTC. Amino acids: CASSPELAGVGEQFF.

The rearrangement uses TRBV5-4 and TRBJ1-6, with D perhaps TRBD1 (6 bases). Trimming left V 3 bases short and J 3 bases short, with 16 bases between. The CDR3 contains 17 residues. Per germline, CDR1 SGHNT and CDR2 YYREEE (reference sequence). The CDR3 sequence: CASSSMQQGNYNSPLHF. Here the CDR3 DNA reads TGTGCCAGCAGCTCGATGCAACAGGGAAACTATAATTCACCCCTCCACTTT.